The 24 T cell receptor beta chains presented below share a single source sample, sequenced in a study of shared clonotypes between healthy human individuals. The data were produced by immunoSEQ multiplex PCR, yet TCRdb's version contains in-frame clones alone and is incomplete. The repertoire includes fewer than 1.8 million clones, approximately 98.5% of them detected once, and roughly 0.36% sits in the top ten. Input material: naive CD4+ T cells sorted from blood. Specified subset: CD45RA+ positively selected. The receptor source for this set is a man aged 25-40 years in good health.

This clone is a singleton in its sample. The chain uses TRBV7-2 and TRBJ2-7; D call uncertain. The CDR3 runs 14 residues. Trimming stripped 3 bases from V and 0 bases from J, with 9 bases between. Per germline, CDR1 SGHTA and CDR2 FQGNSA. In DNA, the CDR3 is TGTGCCAGCAGCTTTGATCGCTTCTCCTACGAGCAGTACTTC. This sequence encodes CASSFDRFSYEQYF. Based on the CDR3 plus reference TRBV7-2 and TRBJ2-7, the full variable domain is GAGVSQSPSNKVTEKGKDVELRCDPISGHTALYWYRQSLGQGLEFLIYFQGNSAPDKSGLPSDRFSAERTGGSVSTLTIQRTQQEDSAVYLCASSFDRFSYEQYFGPGTRLTVT.

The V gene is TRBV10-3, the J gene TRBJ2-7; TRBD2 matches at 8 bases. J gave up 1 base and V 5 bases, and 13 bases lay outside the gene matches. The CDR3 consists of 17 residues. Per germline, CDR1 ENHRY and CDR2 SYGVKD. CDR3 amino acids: CAISPRTSSGMSYEQYF. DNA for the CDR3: TGTGCCATCAGTCCCCGGACAAGTAGCGGGATGTCCTACGAGCAGTACTTC.

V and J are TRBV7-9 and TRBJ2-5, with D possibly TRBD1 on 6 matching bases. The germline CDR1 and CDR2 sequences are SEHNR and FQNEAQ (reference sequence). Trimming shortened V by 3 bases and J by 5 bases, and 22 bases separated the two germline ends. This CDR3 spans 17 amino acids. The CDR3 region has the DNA TGTGCCAGCAGCTTCGGACAGTACCCTGGTAATATGGAGACCCAGTACTTC. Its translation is CASSFGQYPGNMETQYF.

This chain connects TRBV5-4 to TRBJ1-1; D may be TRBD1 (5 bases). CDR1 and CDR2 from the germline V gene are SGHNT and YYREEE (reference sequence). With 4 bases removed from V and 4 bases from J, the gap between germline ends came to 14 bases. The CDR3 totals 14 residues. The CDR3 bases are TGTGCCAGCAGCAGATGGGGGTCGGGCACTGAAGCTTTCTTT. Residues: CASSRWGSGTEAFF.

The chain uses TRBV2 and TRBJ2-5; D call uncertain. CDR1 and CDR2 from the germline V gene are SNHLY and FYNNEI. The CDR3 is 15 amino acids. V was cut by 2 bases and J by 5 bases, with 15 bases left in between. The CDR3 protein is CASSEIGLVKETQYF. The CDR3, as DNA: TGTGCCAGCAGTGAAATTGGTTTGGTTAAGGAGACCCAGTACTTC.

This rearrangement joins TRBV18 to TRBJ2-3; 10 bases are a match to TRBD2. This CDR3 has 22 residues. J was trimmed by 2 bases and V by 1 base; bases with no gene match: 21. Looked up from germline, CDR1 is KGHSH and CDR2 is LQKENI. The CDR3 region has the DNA TGTGCCAGCTCACCACGTCCCTCTCTGGGTGGGACTAGCGTTATTTCCACAGATACGCAGTATTTT. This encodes CASSPRPSLGGTSVISTDTQYF.

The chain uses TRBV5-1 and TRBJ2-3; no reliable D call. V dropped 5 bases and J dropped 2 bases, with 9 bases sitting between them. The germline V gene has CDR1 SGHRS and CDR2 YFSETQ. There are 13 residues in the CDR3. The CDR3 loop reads CASSGELTDTQYF. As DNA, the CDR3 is TGCGCCAGCAGTGGGGAACTCACAGATACGCAGTATTTT.

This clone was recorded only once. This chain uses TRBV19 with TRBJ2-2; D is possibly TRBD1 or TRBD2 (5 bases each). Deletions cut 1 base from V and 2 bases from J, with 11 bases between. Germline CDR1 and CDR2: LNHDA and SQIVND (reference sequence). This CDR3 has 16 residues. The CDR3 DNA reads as TGTGCCAGTAGTATAGGAGGGACCTTTAACACCGGGGAGCTGTTTTTT. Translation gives CASSIGGTFNTGELFF.

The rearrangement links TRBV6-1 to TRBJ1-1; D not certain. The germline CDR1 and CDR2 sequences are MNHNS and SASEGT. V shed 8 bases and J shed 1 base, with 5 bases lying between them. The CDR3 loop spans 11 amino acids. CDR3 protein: CASDKNTEAFF. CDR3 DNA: TGTGCCAGCGACAAGAACACTGAAGCTTTCTTT.

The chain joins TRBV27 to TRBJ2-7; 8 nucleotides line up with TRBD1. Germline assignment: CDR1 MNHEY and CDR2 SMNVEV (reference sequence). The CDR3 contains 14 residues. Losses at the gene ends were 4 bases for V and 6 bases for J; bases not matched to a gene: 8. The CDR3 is CASSSGQGPGEQYF. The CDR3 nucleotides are TGTGCCAGCAGTTCCGGACAGGGTCCTGGCGAGCAGTACTTC.

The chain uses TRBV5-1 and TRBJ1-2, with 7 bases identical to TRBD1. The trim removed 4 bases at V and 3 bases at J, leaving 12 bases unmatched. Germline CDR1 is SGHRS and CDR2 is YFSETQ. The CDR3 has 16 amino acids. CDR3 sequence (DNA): TGCGCCAGCAGCCGGGACAGAGGAGGTTACGACTATGGCTACACCTTC. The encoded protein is CASSRDRGGYDYGYTF. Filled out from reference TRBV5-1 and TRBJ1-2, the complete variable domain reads KAGVTQTPRYLIKTRGQQVTLSCSPISGHRSVSWYQQTPGQGLQFLFEYFSETQRNKGNFPGRFSGRQFSNSRSEMNVSTLELGDSALYLCASSRDRGGYDYGYTFGSGTRLTVV.

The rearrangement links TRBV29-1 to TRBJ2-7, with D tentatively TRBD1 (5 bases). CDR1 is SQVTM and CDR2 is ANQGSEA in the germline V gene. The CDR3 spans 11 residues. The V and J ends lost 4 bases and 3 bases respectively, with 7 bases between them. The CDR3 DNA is TGCAGCGTTGGACAGCGCTACGAGCAGTACTTC. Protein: CSVGQRYEQYF.

CDR3 in amino acids: CASSEERGEKLFF. CDR3 in DNA: TGTGCCAGCAGTGAAGAAAGGGGGGAAAAACTGTTTTTT. The chain uses TRBV25-1 and TRBJ1-4; maybe TRBD1 (6 bases). The germline V gene has CDR1 MGHDK and CDR2 SYGVNS. The CDR3 extends over 13 amino acids. V lost 2 bases, J lost 8 bases, and 9 bases lay in between.

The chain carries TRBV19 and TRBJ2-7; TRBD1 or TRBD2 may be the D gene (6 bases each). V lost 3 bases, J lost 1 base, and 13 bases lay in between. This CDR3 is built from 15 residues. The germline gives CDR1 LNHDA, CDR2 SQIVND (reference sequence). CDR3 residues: CASSIGGGRSYEQYF. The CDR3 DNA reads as TGTGCCAGTAGTATCGGGGGCGGTCGGTCCTACGAGCAGTACTTC. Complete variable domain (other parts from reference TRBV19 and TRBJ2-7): DGGITQSPKYLFRKEGQNVTLSCEQNLNHDAMYWYRQDPGQGLRLIYYSQIVNDFQKGDIAEGYSVSREKKESFPLTVTSAQKNPTAFYLCASSIGGGRSYEQYFGPGTRLTVT.

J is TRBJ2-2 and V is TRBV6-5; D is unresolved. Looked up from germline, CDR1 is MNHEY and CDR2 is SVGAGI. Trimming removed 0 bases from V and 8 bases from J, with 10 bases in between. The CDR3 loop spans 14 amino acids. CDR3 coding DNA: TGTGCCAGCAGTTACTCCAGGTGGCTGGGGGAGCTGTTTTTT. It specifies CASSYSRWLGELFF.

CDR3 amino acids: CASSRGTGGRTDTQYF. CDR3 DNA sequence: TGTGCCAGCAGTAGAGGGACAGGGGGCCGAACAGATACGCAGTATTTT. J is TRBJ2-3 and V is TRBV25-1; 12 positions match TRBD1. The junction had 6 bases not matched to a gene; V was cut back by 5 bases and J by 3 bases. The CDR3 runs 16 residues. CDR1 and CDR2 (germline): MGHDK, SYGVNS.

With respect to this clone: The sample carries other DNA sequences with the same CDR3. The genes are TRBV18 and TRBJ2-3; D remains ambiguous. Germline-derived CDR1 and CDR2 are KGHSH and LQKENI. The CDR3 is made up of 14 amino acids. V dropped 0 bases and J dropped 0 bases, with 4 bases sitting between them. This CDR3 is CASSPPSSTDTQYF. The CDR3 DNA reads TGTGCCAGCTCACCACCCAGCAGCACAGATACGCAGTATTTT.

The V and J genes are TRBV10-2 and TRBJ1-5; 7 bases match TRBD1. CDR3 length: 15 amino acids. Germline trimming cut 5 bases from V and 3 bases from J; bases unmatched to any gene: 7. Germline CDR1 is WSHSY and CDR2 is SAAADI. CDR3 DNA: TGCGCCAGCAGTTATCTGGGACAGTTCAATCAGCCCCAGCATTTT. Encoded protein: CASSYLGQFNQPQHF.

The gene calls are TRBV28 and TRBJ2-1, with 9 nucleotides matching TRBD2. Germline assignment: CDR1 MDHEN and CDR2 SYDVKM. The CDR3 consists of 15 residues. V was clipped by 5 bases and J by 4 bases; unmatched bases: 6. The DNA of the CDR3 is TGTGCCAGCAGTCCATCTAGCGGGATGTACAATGAGCAGTTCTTC. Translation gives CASSPSSGMYNEQFF.

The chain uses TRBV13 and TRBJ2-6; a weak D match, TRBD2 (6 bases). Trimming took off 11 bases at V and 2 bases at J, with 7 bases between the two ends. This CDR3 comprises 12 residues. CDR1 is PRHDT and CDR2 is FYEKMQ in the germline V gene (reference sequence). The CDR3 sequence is CAASAGANVLTF. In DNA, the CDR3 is TGTGCCGCTAGCGCTGGGGCCAACGTCCTGACTTTC.

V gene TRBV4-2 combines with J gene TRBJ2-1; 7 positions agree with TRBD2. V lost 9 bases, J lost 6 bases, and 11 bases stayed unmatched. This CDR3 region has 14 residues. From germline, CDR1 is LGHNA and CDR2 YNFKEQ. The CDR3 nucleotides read TGTGCCAGAGGTTCGGGCGGGAGAGGCAATGAGCAGTTCTTC. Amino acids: CARGSGGRGNEQFF.

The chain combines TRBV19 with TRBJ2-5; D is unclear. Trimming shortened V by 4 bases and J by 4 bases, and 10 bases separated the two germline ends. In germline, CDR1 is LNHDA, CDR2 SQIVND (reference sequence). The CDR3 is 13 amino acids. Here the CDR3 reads CASSNRRPETQYF. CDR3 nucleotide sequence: TGTGCCAGTAGTAATAGACGTCCAGAGACCCAGTACTTC. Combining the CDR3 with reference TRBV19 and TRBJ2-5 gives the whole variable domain DGGITQSPKYLFRKEGQNVTLSCEQNLNHDAMYWYRQDPGQGLRLIYYSQIVNDFQKGDIAEGYSVSREKKESFPLTVTSAQKNPTAFYLCASSNRRPETQYFGPGTRLLVL.

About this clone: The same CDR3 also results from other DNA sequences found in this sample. CDR3: CASSIGTSTDTQYF. Here the CDR3 DNA reads TGCGCCAGCAGCATTGGGACTAGCACAGATACGCAGTATTTT. The rearrangement uses TRBV5-1 and TRBJ2-3, with D perhaps TRBD2 (6 bases). The CDR3 sequence is 14 residues long. V lost 4 bases to trimming and J lost 0 bases, with 9 bases between them. Germline V gene sequence: CDR1 SGHRS, CDR2 YFSETQ.

This CDR3 reads CASSLVGSVAEAFF. As DNA, the CDR3 is TGTGCCAGCAGCTTGGTGGGTAGCGTCGCTGAAGCTTTCTTT. V is TRBV5-4 and J is TRBJ1-1; no clear D gene. Looked up from germline, CDR1 is SGHNT and CDR2 is YYREEE (reference sequence). Trimming removed 0 bases at V and 6 bases at J, with 12 bases between. This CDR3 contains 14 residues.